A selection of T cell receptor beta chains follows, all from one sample in a study of beta chain features in type 1 diabetes. Only in-frame clones appear in the TCRdb table, and some are missing; sequencing was by immunoSEQ multiplex PCR. The repertoire holds some 400,000 clones, with around 15% as singletons. Source material: naive CD4+ T cells from blood. The receptor source for this set is a woman aged 18-29 years in good health. The CDR3 runs from the conserved cysteine through the conserved F or W. The D gene is left open where the match is weak. Expanded clones get a size class; other rows say once, few or many, or leave the size out.

clone size	D gene	V gene	J gene	CDR3 DNA	CDR3 protein
NA	TRBD1	TRBV7-9	TRBJ1-5	TGTGCCAGCAGCCCGGGACAGGGAGGCGGTCAGCCCCAGCATTTT	CASSPGQGGGQPQHF
NA	TRBD2	TRBV10-3	TRBJ2-1	TGTGCCATAGGACTAGGTTACAATGAGCAGTTCTTC	CAIGLGYNEQFF
NA	TRBD2	TRBV5-6	TRBJ2-1	TGTGCCAGCAGCTTGGCGCTAGCGGGCTCCTACAATGAGCAGTTCTTC	CASSLALAGSYNEQFF
NA	NA	TRBV11-2	TRBJ2-7	TGTGCCAGCAGCTTAGATTCCAGGTTCTCCTACGAGCAGTACTTC	CASSLDSRFSYEQYF
few	TRBD1	TRBV6-1	TRBJ1-5	TGTGCCAGCAGTGGCCAGGGGGCGTATAGCAATCAGCCCCAGCATTTT	CASSGQGAYSNQPQHF
NA	NA	TRBV5-6	TRBJ2-7	TGTGCCAGCAGCCGGAGCTTCTCCGAGCAGTACTTC	CASSRSFSEQYF
few	TRBD1	TRBV7-2	TRBJ2-5	TGTGCCAGCAGCTTAGACAGGGGCCAAGAGACCCAGTACTTC	CASSLDRGQETQYF
NA	TRBD2	TRBV27	TRBJ2-1	TGTGCCAGCAGTTTAGGAACTAGCGGGAGCAGGAATGAGCAGTTCTTC	CASSLGTSGSRNEQFF
few	NA	TRBV9	TRBJ2-4	TGTGCCAGCACCGAGGGTGCGACCAAAAACATTCAGTACTTC	CASTEGATKNIQYF
few	NA	TRBV5-1	TRBJ2-4	TGCGCCAGCAGCTTGGATGCTGTCCCAGACATTCAGTACTTC	CASSLDAVPDIQYF
few	TRBD2	TRBV9	TRBJ2-3	TGTGCCAGCAGCGTTACTAGCGGGAGCACAGATACGCAGTATTTT	CASSVTSGSTDTQYF